This is a list of T cell receptor beta chains from one sample in a study of cytomegalovirus exposure and HLA in healthy donors. Produced via immunoSEQ multiplex PCR; TCRdb's table is partial and in-frame only. The sample includes about 110,000 clones, about 94% of them seen just once. The sequenced material came from PBMCs. The receptors shown here come from a woman younger than 35 in good health and CMV-seronegative. The CDR3 runs from the conserved cysteine through the conserved F or W. Each record gives: D gene, J gene, V gene, CDR3 DNA, CDR3 protein. The D gene is left open where the match is weak.

d_gene: TRBD1; j_gene: TRBJ2-7; v_gene: TRBV2; CDR3nt: TGTGCCAGCACCCGGCCAGGGGGCTCCTACGAGCAGTACTTC; CDR3aa: CASTRPGGSYEQYF
d_gene: .; j_gene: TRBJ2-7; v_gene: TRBV11-2; CDR3nt: TGTGCCAGCTGCGTTAGGGGTTACGAGCAGTACTTC; CDR3aa: CASCVRGYEQYF
d_gene: TRBD1; j_gene: TRBJ1-5; v_gene: TRBV6-6; CDR3nt: TGTGCCAGCACCTTGGGACAGGCAATTGATCAGCCCCAGCATTTT; CDR3aa: CASTLGQAIDQPQHF
d_gene: .; j_gene: TRBJ1-1; v_gene: TRBV18; CDR3nt: TGTGCCAGCTCACCAGACGGGGGGTCAGCTTTCTTT; CDR3aa: CASSPDGGSAFF
d_gene: .; j_gene: TRBJ1-1; v_gene: TRBV7-2; CDR3nt: TGTGCCAGCAGCTTATTCGGGGAGCCCACTGAAGCTTTCTTT; CDR3aa: CASSLFGEPTEAFF
d_gene: TRBD1; j_gene: TRBJ1-3; v_gene: TRBV7-9; CDR3nt: TGTGCCAGCAGCTGGGGACAGCCAGCCTCTGGAAACACCATATATTTT; CDR3aa: CASSWGQPASGNTIYF
d_gene: .; j_gene: TRBJ2-7; v_gene: TRBV13; CDR3nt: TGTGCCAGCAGCCCATCAGGGGTGGGACAACCCTACGAGCAGTACTTC; CDR3aa: CASSPSGVGQPYEQYF
d_gene: .; j_gene: TRBJ2-5; v_gene: TRBV5-1; CDR3nt: TGCGCCAGCAGCTTGAGAGTGTTCGAGACCCAGTACTTC; CDR3aa: CASSLRVFETQYF
d_gene: TRBD1; j_gene: TRBJ2-3; v_gene: TRBV5-6; CDR3nt: TGTGCCAGCAGCTTGGATATAGGACAGGGATTCACAGATACGCAGTATTTT; CDR3aa: CASSLDIGQGFTDTQYF
d_gene: .; j_gene: TRBJ1-5; v_gene: TRBV2; CDR3nt: TGTGCCAGCAGCGAGATATATAGCAATCAGCCCCAGCATTTT; CDR3aa: CASSEIYSNQPQHF
d_gene: TRBD2; j_gene: TRBJ2-7; v_gene: TRBV28; CDR3nt: TGTGCCAGCAGCCCCAGTCCAAGAGCGGGGGGACTCTCCTACGAGCAGTACTTC; CDR3aa: CASSPSPRAGGLSYEQYF
d_gene: TRBD1; j_gene: TRBJ2-7; v_gene: TRBV28; CDR3nt: TGTGCCAGCAGCCTCGACACAGGGGGGTCCTACGAGCAGTACTTC; CDR3aa: CASSLDTGGSYEQYF
d_gene: TRBD1; j_gene: TRBJ2-7; v_gene: TRBV10-1; CDR3nt: TGCGCCAGCAGTGAGTCGAGTGACAGGGGGTGGTCAACCTACGAGCAGTACTTC; CDR3aa: CASSESSDRGWSTYEQYF
d_gene: TRBD1; j_gene: TRBJ1-1; v_gene: TRBV5-1; CDR3nt: TGCGCCAGCAGCTTGCTTGGCCCAGGACAGGGGGGAACTGAAGCTTTCTTT; CDR3aa: CASSLLGPGQGGTEAFF
d_gene: TRBD1; j_gene: TRBJ1-6; v_gene: TRBV5-5; CDR3nt: TGTGCCAGCAGCCCCGGGACAGCTAGCGCACCCCTCCACTTT; CDR3aa: CASSPGTASAPLHF
d_gene: TRBD2; j_gene: TRBJ2-1; v_gene: TRBV7-9; CDR3nt: TGTGCCAGCGGAAAGGGACTAGCGGGGAACAATGAGCAGTTCTTC; CDR3aa: CASGKGLAGNNEQFF
d_gene: TRBD1; j_gene: TRBJ2-2; v_gene: TRBV10-3; CDR3nt: TGTGCCATCAGAGGGGAGTACAGGGGTAGGAACACCGGGGAGCTGTTTTTT; CDR3aa: CAIRGEYRGRNTGELFF
d_gene: TRBD1; j_gene: TRBJ1-4; v_gene: TRBV6-5; CDR3nt: TGTGCCAGCAGAGGGGGACAGGCGAATGAAAAACTGTTTTTT; CDR3aa: CASRGGQANEKLFF
d_gene: .; j_gene: TRBJ2-1; v_gene: TRBV4-2; CDR3nt: TGTGCCAGCAGCTTCGGACACTGGCTCTACAATGAGCAGTTCTTC; CDR3aa: CASSFGHWLYNEQFF
d_gene: TRBD1; j_gene: TRBJ2-7; v_gene: TRBV5-6; CDR3nt: TGTGCCAGCAGCCTTCTCGGGACAGGGTTTTCCTACGAGCAGTACTTC; CDR3aa: CASSLLGTGFSYEQYF
d_gene: .; j_gene: TRBJ1-1; v_gene: TRBV7-9; CDR3nt: TGTGCCAGCACCCCGGGGGTGTACACTGAAGCTTTCTTT; CDR3aa: CASTPGVYTEAFF
d_gene: TRBD1; j_gene: TRBJ1-2; v_gene: TRBV9; CDR3nt: TGTGCCAGCAGCGGGGGACAGCCGATCTATGGCTACACCTTC; CDR3aa: CASSGGQPIYGYTF
d_gene: TRBD2; j_gene: TRBJ2-1; v_gene: TRBV6-6; CDR3nt: TGTGCCAGCAGGTTTAGCGGGGGTTCCTACAATGAGCAGTTCTTC; CDR3aa: CASRFSGGSYNEQFF
d_gene: TRBD1; j_gene: TRBJ2-7; v_gene: TRBV28; CDR3nt: TGTGCCAGCCTCCCTCGAGGGGGCGCTTACGAGCAGTACTTC; CDR3aa: CASLPRGGAYEQYF
d_gene: .; j_gene: TRBJ1-2; v_gene: TRBV10-3; CDR3nt: TGTGCCATCAGCCGGGACTCGTATGGCTACACCTTC; CDR3aa: CAISRDSYGYTF
d_gene: TRBD2; j_gene: TRBJ2-1; v_gene: TRBV7-6; CDR3nt: TGTGCCAGCAGCCCTACTAGCGGGGGGGCCCGGCCGATGGATGAGCAGTTCTTC; CDR3aa: CASSPTSGGARPMDEQFF
d_gene: .; j_gene: TRBJ1-5; v_gene: TRBV27; CDR3nt: TGTGCCAGCAGTTTCGGTGATAATCAGCCCCAGCATTTT; CDR3aa: CASSFGDNQPQHF
d_gene: .; j_gene: TRBJ2-7; v_gene: TRBV7-2; CDR3nt: TGTGCCAGCAGCTTAAACAGGGTGAACGAGCAGTACTTC; CDR3aa: CASSLNRVNEQYF
d_gene: TRBD1; j_gene: TRBJ1-3; v_gene: TRBV27; CDR3nt: TGTGCCAGCAGACCGACAGGGGCCGGAAACACCATATATTTT; CDR3aa: CASRPTGAGNTIYF
d_gene: .; j_gene: TRBJ1-1; v_gene: TRBV5-1; CDR3nt: TGCGCCAGCAGCGGTCCAGGGTCGACACCCTTGAACACTGAAGCTTTCTTT; CDR3aa: CASSGPGSTPLNTEAFF
d_gene: .; j_gene: TRBJ1-1; v_gene: TRBV7-2; CDR3nt: TGTGCCAGCAGCCCCCAGCGGGACACTGAAGCTTTCTTT; CDR3aa: CASSPQRDTEAFF
d_gene: .; j_gene: TRBJ1-1; v_gene: TRBV11-3; CDR3nt: TGTGCCAGCAGCTTAGAGGGGGGGAACACTGAAGCTTTCTTT; CDR3aa: CASSLEGGNTEAFF
d_gene: .; j_gene: TRBJ2-3; v_gene: TRBV7-9; CDR3nt: TGTGCCAGCAGCTTAGTTTTAGGCGGAACTGATACGCAGTATTTT; CDR3aa: CASSLVLGGTDTQYF
d_gene: .; j_gene: TRBJ2-2; v_gene: TRBV7-6; CDR3nt: TGTGCCAGCAGCTTAGCGGAGGGCGACGCGAACACCGGGGAGCTGTTTTTT; CDR3aa: CASSLAEGDANTGELFF
d_gene: .; j_gene: TRBJ1-1; v_gene: TRBV11-2; CDR3nt: TGTGCCAGCAGCTTGGGGGGGGGAGCTTTCTTT; CDR3aa: CASSLGGGAFF
d_gene: TRBD1; j_gene: TRBJ1-3; v_gene: TRBV11-2; CDR3nt: TGTGCCAGCAGCATCCGGCCCACAGGGGAAGGAAACACCATATATTTT; CDR3aa: CASSIRPTGEGNTIYF
d_gene: .; j_gene: TRBJ2-7; v_gene: TRBV11-2; CDR3nt: TGTGCCAGCAGCTTAGTAGGCGGCTCCTCCTACGAGCAGTACTTC; CDR3aa: CASSLVGGSSYEQYF
d_gene: .; j_gene: TRBJ1-1; v_gene: TRBV11-2; CDR3nt: TGTGCCAGCAGCCCCCGGTTGAACACTGAAGCTTTCTTT; CDR3aa: CASSPRLNTEAFF
d_gene: TRBD1; j_gene: TRBJ2-1; v_gene: TRBV6-5; CDR3nt: TGTGCCAGCAGGCCGGACAGGGGGGGAACCAATGAGCAGTTCTTC; CDR3aa: CASRPDRGGTNEQFF
d_gene: TRBD1; j_gene: TRBJ1-1; v_gene: TRBV9; CDR3nt: TGTGCCAGCAGCACCGGGACAGGGATCACTGAAGCTTTCTTT; CDR3aa: CASSTGTGITEAFF
d_gene: .; j_gene: TRBJ1-1; v_gene: TRBV6-5; CDR3nt: TGTGCCAGCGGACCACTGGGGGCGACGCTCACTGAAGCTTTCTTT; CDR3aa: CASGPLGATLTEAFF
d_gene: .; j_gene: TRBJ1-2; v_gene: TRBV28; CDR3nt: TGTGCCAGCAGGGACAGCTACTATGGCTACACCTTC; CDR3aa: CASRDSYYGYTF